This T cell receptor beta chain was identified during a study of technical replicates of blood from several donors. TCRdb's table, derived via immunoSEQ multiplex PCR, lists solely in-frame clones and lacks some. The sample has some 80,000 clones; around nine tenths are singletons. V lost 3 bases to trimming and J lost 0 bases, with 9 bases between them. The CDR3 is 15 amino acids. Germline lookup yields CDR1 MNHEY and CDR2 SMNVEV (reference sequence). The chain joins TRBV27 to TRBJ1-3; D remains unclear. This TCR was sampled from a human donor in good health. The sequenced sample was T cells isolated from PBMCs. The CDR3 here is CASSFSHVSGNTIYF. CDR3 nucleotide sequence: TGTGCCAGCAGTTTTTCACACGTCTCTGGAAACACCATATATTTT.